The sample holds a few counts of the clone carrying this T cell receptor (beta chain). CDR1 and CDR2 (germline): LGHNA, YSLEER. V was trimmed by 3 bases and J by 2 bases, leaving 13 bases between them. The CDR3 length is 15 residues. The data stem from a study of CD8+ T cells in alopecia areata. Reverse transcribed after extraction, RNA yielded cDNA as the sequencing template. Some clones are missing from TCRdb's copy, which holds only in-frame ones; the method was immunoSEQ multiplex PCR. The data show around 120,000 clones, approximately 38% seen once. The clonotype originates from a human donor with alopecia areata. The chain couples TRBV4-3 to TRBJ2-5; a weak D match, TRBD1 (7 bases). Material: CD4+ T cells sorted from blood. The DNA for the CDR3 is TGCGCCAGCAGCCACCTTCAGGGGGGTCAAGAGACCCAGTACTTC. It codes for CASSHLQGGQETQYF.